This is a list of T cell receptor beta chains from one sample in a study of blood T cell repertoires in COVID-19. Measured with immunoSEQ multiplex PCR; TCRdb has only the in-frame clones, and not every one. The data contain about 110,000 clones, around 89% of them singletons. Sequencing was done on a sample of peripheral blood. The receptors were sampled from an elderly woman with acute or convalescent COVID-19. Each CDR3 is given with its conserved first and last residue. A D gene is named only where the DNA matches it firmly. Clone size is shown for a subset of rows, as once, few, many or a class of expanded clone.

>TRBJ1-2|TRBD1|NA|TRBV19
TGTGCCAGTAGTTTAGGGACAGGTTGGCTCGGCTACACCTTC
CASSLGTGWLGYTF
>TRBJ2-1|NA|NA|TRBV2
TGTGCCAGCAGTAGACTGCTGAGCTCCTACAATGAGCAGTTCTTC
CASSRLLSSYNEQFF
>TRBJ2-5|NA|NA|TRBV19
TGTGCCAGTAGTCGGGGGACTGAGACCCAGTACTTC
CASSRGTETQYF
>TRBJ1-1|NA|NA|TRBV18
TGTGCCAGCTCATCGGGAAACACTGAAGCTTTCTTT
CASSSGNTEAFF
>TRBJ1-1|NA|NA|TRBV5-1
TGCGCCAGCAGCGGGGGACAGAACACTGAAGCTTTCTTT
CASSGGQNTEAFF
>TRBJ2-7|TRBD2|NA|TRBV5-1
TGCGCCAGCAGCACCGGGGAGGGGCAATGGGGATCGCAGTACTTC
CASSTGEGQWGSQYF
>TRBJ1-1|TRBD1|few|TRBV19
TGTGCCAGTAGTCCAAACCCCGGACAGGTAAACATGAACACTGAAGCTTTCTTT
CASSPNPGQVNMNTEAFF
>TRBJ2-7|NA|NA|TRBV18
TGTGCCAGCTCGCAAACGAACACAGGCTCCTACGAGCAGTACTTC
CASSQTNTGSYEQYF
>TRBJ1-4|NA|few|TRBV30
TGTGCCCTGGAGGAGCAGGGGCGAGCAAAACTGTTTTTT
CALEEQGRAKLFF
>TRBJ1-5|NA|once|TRBV10-3
TGTGCCATCACCCCAAATAGCAATCAGCCCCAGCATTTT
CAITPNSNQPQHF
>TRBJ2-5|NA|NA|TRBV12-3/TRBV12-4
TGTGCCAGCAGAGGGAGTAGAGGGACCCAGTACTTC
CASRGSRGTQYF
>TRBJ2-4|TRBD1|NA|TRBV23-1
TGCGCCAGCAGTCAACCACAGGGGGCCGATTTTGCCAAAAACATTCAGTACTTC
CASSQPQGADFAKNIQYF
>TRBJ1-5|NA|NA|TRBV5-6
TGTGCCAGCAGCCAACAGGACCATAGCAATCAGCCCCAGCATTTT
CASSQQDHSNQPQHF